This TCR beta chain stems from a study of OX40 agonist ivuxolimab in advanced cancers. For the study at large: Patients were treated with intravenous ivuxolimab, dosed at 0.01 to 10 mg/kg and infused every 2 weeks. Of the participants, over 30% had some prior anti-PD-1, anti-PD-L1 or anti-CTLA-4 therapy, which was allowed. Study conclusions and caveats: Among the lowest levels of clonal expansion were found in partial responders at 0.1-3.0 mg/kg. On average, a greater number of expanded clones characterised CD8+ T cells relative to CD4+.

Assay: immunoSEQ multiplex PCR; the TCRdb copy retains only in-frame clones and omits some. The sample lists 55,000 to 70,000 clones, more than 75% occurring once. The V segment lost 6 bases and the J segment 1 base; nucleotides outside the gene matches: 4. CDR1 SNHLY and CDR2 FYNNEI come from the germline V gene. The CDR3 has 14 amino acids. Concerning this clone: Its matching antigen is unknown.

The clonotype comes from an adult with an advanced solid tumor such as melanoma, head and neck, liver or kidney cancer. The chain recombines TRBV2 with TRBJ1-1, with TRBD1 matching 8 bases. This specimen consisted of CD4+ or CD8+ T cells sorted from blood, obtained in a trial of the OX40 agonist ivuxolimab. The CDR3 protein is CASRSGTGNTEAFF. The CDR3 DNA sequence: TGTGCCAGCAGATCCGGGACAGGGAACACTGAAGCTTTCTTT. Looking up the rest from reference TRBV2 and TRBJ1-1 gives the full variable domain: EPEVTQTPSHQVTQMGQEVILRCVPISNHLYFYWYRQILGQKVEFLVSFYNNEISEKSEIFDDQFSVERPDGSNFTLKIRSTKLEDSAMYFCASRSGTGNTEAFFGQGTRLTVV.